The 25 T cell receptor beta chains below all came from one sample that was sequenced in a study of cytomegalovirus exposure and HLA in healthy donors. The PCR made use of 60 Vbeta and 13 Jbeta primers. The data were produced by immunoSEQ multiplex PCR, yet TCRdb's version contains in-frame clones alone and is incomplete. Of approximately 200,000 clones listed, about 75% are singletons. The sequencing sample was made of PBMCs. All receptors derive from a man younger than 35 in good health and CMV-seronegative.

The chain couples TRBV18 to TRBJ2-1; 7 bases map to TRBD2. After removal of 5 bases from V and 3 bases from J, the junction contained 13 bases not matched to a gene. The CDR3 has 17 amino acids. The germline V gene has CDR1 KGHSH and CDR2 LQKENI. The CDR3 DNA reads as TGTGCCAGCTCAACGGACTGGAGCGGGGCGGGCTACAATGAGCAGTTCTTC. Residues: CASSTDWSGAGYNEQFF. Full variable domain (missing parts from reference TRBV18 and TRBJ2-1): NAGVMQNPRHLVRRRGQEARLRCSPMKGHSHVYWYRQLPEEGLKFMVYLQKENIIDESGMPKERFSAEFPKEGPSILRIQQVVRGDSAAYFCASSTDWSGAGYNEQFFGPGTRLTVL.

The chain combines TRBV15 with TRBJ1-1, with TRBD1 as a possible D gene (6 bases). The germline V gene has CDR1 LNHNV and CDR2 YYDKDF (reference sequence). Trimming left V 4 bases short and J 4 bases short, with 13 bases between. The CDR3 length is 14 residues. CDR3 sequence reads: CATSKQGSSTEAFF. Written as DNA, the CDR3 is TGTGCCACCAGCAAACAGGGAAGTTCCACTGAAGCTTTCTTT.

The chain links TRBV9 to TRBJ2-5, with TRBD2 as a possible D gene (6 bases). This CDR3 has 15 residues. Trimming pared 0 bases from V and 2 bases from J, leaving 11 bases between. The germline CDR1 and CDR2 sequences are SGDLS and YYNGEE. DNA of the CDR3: TGTGCCAGCAGCGTAGCCCCTAGCGAACAAGAGACCCAGTACTTC. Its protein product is CASSVAPSEQETQYF.

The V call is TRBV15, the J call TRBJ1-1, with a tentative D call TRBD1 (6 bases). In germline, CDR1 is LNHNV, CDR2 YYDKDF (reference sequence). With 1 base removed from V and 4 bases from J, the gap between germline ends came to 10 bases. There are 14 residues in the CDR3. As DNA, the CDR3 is TGTGCCACCAGCAGAGCGAGGGGGTTCACTGAAGCTTTCTTT. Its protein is CATSRARGFTEAFF.

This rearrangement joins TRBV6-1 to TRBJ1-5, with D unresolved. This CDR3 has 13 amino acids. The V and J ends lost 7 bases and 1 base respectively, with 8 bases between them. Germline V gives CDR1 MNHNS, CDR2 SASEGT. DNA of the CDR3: TGTGCCAGCACAGTGAGGAGCAATCAGCCCCAGCATTTT. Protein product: CASTVRSNQPQHF.

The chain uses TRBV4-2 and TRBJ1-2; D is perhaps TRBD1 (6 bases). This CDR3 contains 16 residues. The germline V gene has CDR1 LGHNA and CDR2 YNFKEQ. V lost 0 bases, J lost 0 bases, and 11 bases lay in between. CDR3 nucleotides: TGTGCCAGCAGCCAAGAGGGGGCGATTCCTAACTATGGCTACACCTTC. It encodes CASSQEGAIPNYGYTF.

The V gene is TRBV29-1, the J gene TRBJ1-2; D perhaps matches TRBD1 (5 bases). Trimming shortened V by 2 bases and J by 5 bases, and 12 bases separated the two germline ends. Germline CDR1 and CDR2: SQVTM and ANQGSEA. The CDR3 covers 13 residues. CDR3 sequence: CSVESGEEYGYTF. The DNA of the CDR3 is TGCAGCGTTGAATCGGGGGAGGAGTATGGCTACACCTTC.

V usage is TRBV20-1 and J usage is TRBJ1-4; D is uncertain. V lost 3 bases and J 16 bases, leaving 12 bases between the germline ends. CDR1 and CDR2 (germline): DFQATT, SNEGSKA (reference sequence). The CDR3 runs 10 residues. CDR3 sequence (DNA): TGCAGTGCTAGTTCGAACGGTCGGTTTTTT. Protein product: CSASSNGRFF.

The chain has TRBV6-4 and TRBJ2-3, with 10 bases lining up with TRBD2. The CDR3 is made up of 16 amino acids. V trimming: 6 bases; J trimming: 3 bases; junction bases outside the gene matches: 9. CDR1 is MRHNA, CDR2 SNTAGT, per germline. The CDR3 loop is CASSVEASGSTDTQYF. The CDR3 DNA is TGTGCCAGCAGCGTTGAGGCTAGCGGGAGTACAGATACGCAGTATTTT.

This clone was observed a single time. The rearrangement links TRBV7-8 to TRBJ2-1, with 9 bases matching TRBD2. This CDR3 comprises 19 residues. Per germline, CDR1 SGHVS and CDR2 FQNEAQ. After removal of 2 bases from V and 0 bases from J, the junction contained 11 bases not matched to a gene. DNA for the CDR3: TGTGCCAGCAGCTTAACCCTAGCGGGGACAAGCATCTCCTACAATGAGCAGTTCTTC. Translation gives CASSLTLAGTSISYNEQFF.

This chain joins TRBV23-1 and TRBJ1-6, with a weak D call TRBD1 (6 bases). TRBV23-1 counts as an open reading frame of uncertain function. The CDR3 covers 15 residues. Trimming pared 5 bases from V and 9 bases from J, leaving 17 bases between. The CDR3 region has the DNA TGCGCCAGCAGTACCCGAGGAGGGGGGGTTTCACCCCTCCACTTT. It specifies CASSTRGGGVSPLHF.

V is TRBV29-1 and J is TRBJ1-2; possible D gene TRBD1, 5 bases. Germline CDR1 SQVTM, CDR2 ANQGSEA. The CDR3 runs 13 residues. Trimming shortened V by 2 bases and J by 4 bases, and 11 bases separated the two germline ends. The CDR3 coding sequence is TGCAGCGTTGAAACAGACAGAATCTATGGCTACACCTTC. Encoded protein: CSVETDRIYGYTF.

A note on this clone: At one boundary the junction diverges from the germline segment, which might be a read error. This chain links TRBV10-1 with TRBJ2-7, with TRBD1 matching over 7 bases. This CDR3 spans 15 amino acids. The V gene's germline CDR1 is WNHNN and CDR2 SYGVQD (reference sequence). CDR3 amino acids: CASNERQGEPYEQYF. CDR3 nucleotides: TGCGCCAGCAATGAGAGACAGGGAGAGCCTTACGAGCAGTACTTC.

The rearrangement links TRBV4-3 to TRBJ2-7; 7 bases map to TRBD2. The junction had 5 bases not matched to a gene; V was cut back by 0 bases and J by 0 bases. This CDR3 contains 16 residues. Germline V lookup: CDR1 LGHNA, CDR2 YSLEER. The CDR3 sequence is CASSQEVGGGSYEQYF. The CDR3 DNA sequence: TGCGCCAGCAGCCAAGAGGTTGGCGGGGGCTCCTACGAGCAGTACTTC.

CDR3 sequence (DNA): TGTGCCAGCAGTTCGGGACAGGAGAATTCACCCCTCCACTTT. It encodes CASSSGQENSPLHF. This chain uses TRBV6-5 with TRBJ1-6, with 8 bases fitting TRBD1. The CDR3 has 14 amino acids. J lost 7 bases, V lost 4 bases, and 3 bases had no gene match. CDR1 and CDR2 from the germline V gene are MNHEY and SVGAGI.

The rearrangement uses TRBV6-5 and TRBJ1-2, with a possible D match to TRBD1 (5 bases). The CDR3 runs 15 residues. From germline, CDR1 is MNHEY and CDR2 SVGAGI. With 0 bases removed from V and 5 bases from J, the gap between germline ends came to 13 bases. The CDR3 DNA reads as TGTGCCAGCAGTTACTCGAAGGCGTCAGGGTATGGCTACACCTTC. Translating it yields CASSYSKASGYGYTF.

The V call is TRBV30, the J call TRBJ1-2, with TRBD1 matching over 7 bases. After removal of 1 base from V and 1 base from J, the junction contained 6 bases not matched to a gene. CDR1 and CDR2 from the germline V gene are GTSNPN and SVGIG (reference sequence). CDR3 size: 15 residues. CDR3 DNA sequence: TGTGCCTGGAGTGCTACAGGGGTTGGTAACTATGGCTACACCTTC. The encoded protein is CAWSATGVGNYGYTF.

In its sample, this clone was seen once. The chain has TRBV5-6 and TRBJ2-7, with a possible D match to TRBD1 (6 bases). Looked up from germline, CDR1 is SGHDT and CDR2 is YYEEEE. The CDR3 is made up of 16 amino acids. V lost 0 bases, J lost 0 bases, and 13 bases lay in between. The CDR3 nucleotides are TGTGCCAGCAGCTTGGGGCAGGGGACGAGCTCCTACGAGCAGTACTTC. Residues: CASSLGQGTSSYEQYF. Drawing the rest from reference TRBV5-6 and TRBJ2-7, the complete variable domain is DAGVTQSPTHLIKTRGQQVTLRCSPKSGHDTVSWYQQALGQGPQFIFQYYEEEERQRGNFPDRFSGHQFPNYSSELNVNALLLGDSALYLCASSLGQGTSSYEQYFGPGTRLTVT.

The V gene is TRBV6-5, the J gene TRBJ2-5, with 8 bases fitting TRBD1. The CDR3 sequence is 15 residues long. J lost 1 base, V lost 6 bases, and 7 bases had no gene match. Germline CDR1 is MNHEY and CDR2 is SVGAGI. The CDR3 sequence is CASSSDRGFQETQYF. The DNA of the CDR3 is TGTGCCAGCAGCTCTGACAGGGGCTTCCAAGAGACCCAGTACTTC.

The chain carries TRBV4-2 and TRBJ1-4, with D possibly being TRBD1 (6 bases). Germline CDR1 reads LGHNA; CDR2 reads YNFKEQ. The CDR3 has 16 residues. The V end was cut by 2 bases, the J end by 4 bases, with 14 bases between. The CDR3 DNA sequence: TGTGCCAGCAGCCAATCAGGGGTCCGGAATAATGAAAAACTGTTTTTT. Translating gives CASSQSGVRNNEKLFF.

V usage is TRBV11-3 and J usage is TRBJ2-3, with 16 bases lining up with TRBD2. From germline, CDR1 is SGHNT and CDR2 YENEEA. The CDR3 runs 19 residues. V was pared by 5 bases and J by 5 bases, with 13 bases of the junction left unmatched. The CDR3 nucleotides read TGTGCCAGCAGCAACGGGACTAGCGGGAGGGCCGGATTTTTAGATACGCAGTATTTT. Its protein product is CASSNGTSGRAGFLDTQYF. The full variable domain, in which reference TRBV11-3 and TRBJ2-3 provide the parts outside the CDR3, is EAGVVQSPRYKIIEKKQPVAFWCNPISGHNTLYWYLQNLGQGPELLIRYENEEAVDDSQLPKDRFSAERLKGVDSTLKIQPAELGDSAVYLCASSNGTSGRAGFLDTQYFGPGTRLTVL.

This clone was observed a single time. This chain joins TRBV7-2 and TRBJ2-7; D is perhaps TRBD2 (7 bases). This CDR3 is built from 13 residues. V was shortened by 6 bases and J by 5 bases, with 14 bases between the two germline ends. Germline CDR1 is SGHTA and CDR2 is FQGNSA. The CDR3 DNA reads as TGTGCCAGCAGTGCCAGGGGAGGGGACGAGCAGTACTTC. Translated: CASSARGGDEQYF.

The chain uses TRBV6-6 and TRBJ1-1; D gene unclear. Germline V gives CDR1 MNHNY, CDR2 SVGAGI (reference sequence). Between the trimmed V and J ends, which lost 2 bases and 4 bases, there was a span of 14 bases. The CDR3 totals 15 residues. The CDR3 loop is CASSYDQVPSTEAFF. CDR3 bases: TGTGCCAGCAGTTACGACCAGGTGCCGAGCACTGAAGCTTTCTTT.

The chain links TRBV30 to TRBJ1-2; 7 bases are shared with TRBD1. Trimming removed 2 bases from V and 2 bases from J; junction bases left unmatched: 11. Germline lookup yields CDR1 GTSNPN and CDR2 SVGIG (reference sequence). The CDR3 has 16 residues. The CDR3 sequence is CAWSPTTGDRNYGYTF. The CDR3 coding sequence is TGTGCCTGGAGTCCCACAACAGGGGACCGAAACTATGGCTACACCTTC.

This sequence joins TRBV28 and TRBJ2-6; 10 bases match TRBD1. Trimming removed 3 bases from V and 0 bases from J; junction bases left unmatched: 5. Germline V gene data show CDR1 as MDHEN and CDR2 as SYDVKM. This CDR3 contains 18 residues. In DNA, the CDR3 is TGTGCCAGCAGTTTGTGGACAGGGGGAAACTCTGGGGCCAACGTCCTGACTTTC. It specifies CASSLWTGGNSGANVLTF.